The 25 T cell receptor beta chains below were found in one sample sequenced in a study of low-dose radiotherapy and immunotherapy resistance in tumors. Sample time point: after trial treatment. Treatment of the sample: LDRT plus nivolumab, ipilimumab, low-dose cyclophosphamide and aspirin (RACIN trial). Alpha- and beta-chain coverage of first-strand cDNA came from TRAV- and TRBV-specific primers. TCRs were amplified for approximately 21 PCR cycles with a constant-region primer and V-primer adapter. Each CDR3 protein is one row after TCRdb ran MiXCR on the reads. The table shows around 80,000 distinct CDR3 sequences, with about 17% occurring only once. The source material was PBMCs, sampled after low-dose radiotherapy plus immunotherapy. The receptors originated from a male donor with prostate cancer.

The chain joins TRBV27 to TRBJ2-2; D call uncertain. In germline, CDR1 is MNHEY, CDR2 SMNVEV (reference sequence). This CDR3 region has 13 residues. Trimming took off 3 bases at V and 7 bases at J, with 9 bases between the two ends. The CDR3 coding sequence is TGTGCCAGCAGTTTTAAGGTCGGCGGGGAGCTGTTTTTT. Its protein product is CASSFKVGGELFF.

This clonotype was counted between two and nine times. The chain uses TRBV20-1 and TRBJ1-3, with a weak D call TRBD1 (5 bases). The germline V gene has CDR1 DFQATT and CDR2 SNEGSKA (reference sequence). CDR3 length: 15 amino acids. Trimming took 6 bases from V and 0 from J, leaving 15 bases between them. CDR3 sequence: CSALGAASSGNTIYF. In nucleotides, the CDR3 is TGCAGTGCCCTTGGGGCCGCCAGCTCTGGAAACACCATATATTTT.

This clonotype was seen many times. The chain is built from TRBV7-2 and TRBJ2-1; 8 bases are shared with TRBD2. The CDR3 extends over 16 amino acids. The J segment lost 2 bases and the V segment lost 2 bases, leaving 5 bases of the junction unmatched. Germline V CDR1 and CDR2: SGHTA, FQGNSA. The CDR3 DNA sequence: TGTGCCAGCAGCTTAAACGGACTAGCAACCTACAATGAGCAGTTCTTC. Translated: CASSLNGLATYNEQFF. The full variable domain, with the rest looked up from reference TRBV7-2 and TRBJ2-1, is GAGVSQSPSNKVTEKGKDVELRCDPISGHTALYWYRQSLGQGLEFLIYFQGNSAPDKSGLPSDRFSAERTGGSVSTLTIQRTQQEDSAVYLCASSLNGLATYNEQFFGPGTRLTVL.

This clonotype appeared many times. The V call is TRBV9, the J call TRBJ2-7; D is undetermined. V lost 3 bases, J lost 0 bases, and 13 bases lay in between. Germline V gene lookup returns CDR1 SGDLS and CDR2 YYNGEE. This CDR3 spans 15 amino acids. CDR3 in DNA: TGTGCCAGCAGCGCTGATGAACTGGGCTCCTACGAGCAGTACTTC. Its protein product is CASSADELGSYEQYF.

Notes on this clonotype: The junction and the germline gene differ at one end; a read error may be behind it. This chain links TRBV5-1 with TRBJ2-7; D gene uncertain. Germline CDR1 SGHRS, CDR2 YFSETQ. CDR3 length: 15 residues. In DNA, the CDR3 is TGCGCCAGGAGCTTGGCCGGTAGAGGTGCGTACGAGCAATACTTC. Translating gives CARSLAGRGAYEQYF.

This clonotype was detected ten times or more. The V call is TRBV5-1, the J call TRBJ2-2; D not resolved. Trimming took 2 bases from V and 1 from J, leaving 6 bases between them. CDR3 length: 14 residues. The germline gives CDR1 SGHRS, CDR2 YFSETQ. CDR3 amino acids: CASSFNMNTGELFF. CDR3 DNA: TGCGCCAGCAGCTTTAATATGAACACCGGGGAGCTGTTTTTT.

The chain employs TRBV20-1 and TRBJ1-3, with unresolved D. V lost 1 base to trimming and J lost 3 bases, with 10 bases between them. CDR3 length equals 14 residues. Germline V gene sequence: CDR1 DFQATT, CDR2 SNEGSKA (reference sequence). As DNA, the CDR3 is TGCAGTGCTAGAGGGCCCCCGGGTGGAAACACCATATATTTT. Translating it yields CSARGPPGGNTIYF.

This clonotype was seen at least ten times. This chain links TRBV29-1 with TRBJ2-7; D perhaps matches TRBD2 (5 bases). This CDR3 is built from 13 residues. Germline CDR1 is SQVTM and CDR2 is ANQGSEA. V was cut by 6 bases and J by 4 bases, with 16 bases left in between. CDR3 nucleotide sequence: TGCAGCGTGTTGGGTGGAGCGGTTTACGAGCAGTACTTC. It yields the protein CSVLGGAVYEQYF.

This clonotype was seen many times. The CDR3 spells CASSLRQGGEKLFF. In DNA, the CDR3 is TGTGCCAGCAGCTTAAGGCAGGGAGGTGAAAAACTGTTTTTT. The chain employs TRBV7-2 and TRBJ1-4, with a tentative D call TRBD1 (5 bases). Trimming left V 2 bases short and J 7 bases short, with 11 bases between. CDR1 SGHTA and CDR2 FQGNSA come from the germline V gene. CDR3 size: 14 residues.

This clonotype was picked up a small number of times. A far larger clone is one nucleotide away, so this likely arose from a read error. The CDR3 is CASSYGQGGQFF. CDR3 nucleotides: TGTGCCAGCAGTTATGGACAGGGGGGCCAGTTCTTC. The chain links TRBV6-2 or TRBV6-3 to TRBJ2-1; 10 bases fit TRBD1. CDR1 is MNHEY and CDR2 is SVGEGT in the germline V gene. The CDR3 has 12 residues. V lost 3 bases, J lost 13 bases, and 3 bases stayed unmatched.

This clonotype was recorded many times. This chain links TRBV19 with TRBJ2-7; a possible D gene is TRBD1 (5 bases). The CDR3 contains 15 residues. The V and J ends lost 3 bases and 3 bases respectively, with 15 bases between them. Per the germline V gene, CDR1 is LNHDA and CDR2 is SQIVND (reference sequence). CDR3 nucleotide sequence: TGTGCCAGTAGTATCCGACAGAGTCTAAACTACGAGCAGTACTTC. Protein: CASSIRQSLNYEQYF.

This clonotype has a count of ten or more. This rearrangement joins TRBV7-8 to TRBJ2-5, with D tentatively TRBD1 (6 bases). Germline loops: CDR1 SGHVS, CDR2 FQNEAQ. The length of the CDR3 is 15 residues. Trimming cost V 3 bases and J 4 bases, with 15 bases left between them. The CDR3 coding sequence is TGTGCCAGCAGCTTTGATCCAGGGGCCGGAGAGACCCAGTACTTC. Residues: CASSFDPGAGETQYF.

The sample holds many counts of this clonotype. The rearrangement joins TRBV12-3 or TRBV12-4 to TRBJ2-1, with 11 bases matching TRBD2. J gave up 4 bases and V 6 bases, and 5 bases lay outside the gene matches. There are 15 residues in the CDR3. The CDR3 here is CASRPLAGAYNEQFF. The CDR3 DNA reads TGTGCCAGCAGACCACTAGCGGGAGCGTACAATGAGCAGTTCTTC.

This clonotype was seen many times. CDR3 bases: TGTGCCAGCAGACGACTAGCGGGAGGGCCGGGGGAGACCCAGTACTTC. Amino acids: CASRRLAGGPGETQYF. The chain links TRBV6-6 to TRBJ2-5; 14 nucleotides line up with TRBD2. From germline, CDR1 is MNHNY and CDR2 SVGAGI (reference sequence). V was pared by 6 bases and J by 5 bases, with 8 bases of the junction left unmatched. The CDR3 contains 16 residues.

This clonotype appeared many times. The chain couples TRBV20-1 to TRBJ1-5; 11 positions agree with TRBD1. CDR3 size: 22 residues. CDR1 is DFQATT, CDR2 SNEGSKA, per germline (reference sequence). Trimming took 5 bases from V and 0 from J; bases not matched to a gene: 24. The CDR3 protein is CSALTITLPGQGDDYSNQPQHF. For the CDR3, the DNA is TGCAGTGCTCTCACGATCACCCTTCCGGGACAGGGGGACGACTATAGCAATCAGCCCCAGCATTTT.

This clonotype was counted many times. The rearrangement links TRBV29-1 to TRBJ2-1; 7 bases align to TRBD1. The CDR3 runs 17 residues. Trimming cost V 0 bases and J 3 bases; bases outside gene matches: 11. The germline V gene encodes CDR1 SQVTM and CDR2 ANQGSEA. CDR3 in DNA: TGCAGCGTTGAAGACCCCAGGGACAGTGAATTCTACAATGAGCAGTTCTTC. Protein sequence: CSVEDPRDSEFYNEQFF.

This clonotype came up many times. The chain joins TRBV6-1 to TRBJ1-1; 9 bases agree with TRBD1. CDR3 size: 13 residues. Germline CDR1 is MNHNS and CDR2 is SASEGT. The J segment lost 6 bases and the V segment lost 6 bases, leaving 5 bases of the junction unmatched. CDR3 DNA: TGTGCCAGCAGACCCGGGACAGGGCCTGAAGCTTTCTTT. Translated, it gives CASRPGTGPEAFF.

This clonotype was seen many times. CDR3 sequence: CASSPPGANVLTF. CDR3 DNA: TGTGCCAGCAGCCCCCCCGGGGCCAACGTCCTGACTTTC. The gene calls are TRBV3-1 and TRBJ2-6, with D unresolved. This CDR3 is built from 13 residues. Between the trimmed V and J ends, which lost 4 bases and 4 bases, there was a span of 5 bases. The germline gives CDR1 LGHDT, CDR2 YNNKEL (reference sequence). Together with reference TRBV3-1 and TRBJ2-6, the CDR3 gives the full variable domain: DTAVSQTPKYLVTQMGNDKSIKCEQNLGHDTMYWYKQDSKKFLKIMFSYNNKELIINETVPNRFSPKSPDKAHLNLHINSLELGDSAVYFCASSPPGANVLTFGAGSRLTVL.

In this sample, this clonotype turned up many times. The rearrangement links TRBV7-2 to TRBJ2-2; TRBD2 aligns across 8 bases. This CDR3 has 15 amino acids. Germline lookup yields CDR1 SGHTA and CDR2 FQGNSA. After removal of 6 bases from V and 5 bases from J, the junction contained 8 bases not matched to a gene. The CDR3 loop is CASRKAGARTGELFF. The CDR3 region has the DNA TGTGCCAGCAGAAAAGCGGGAGCGAGGACCGGGGAGCTGTTTTTT.

This clonotype was observed at least ten times. The chain combines TRBV27 with TRBJ2-2; TRBD2 matches at 9 bases. The length of the CDR3 is 17 residues. CDR1 and CDR2 from the germline V gene are MNHEY and SMNVEV (reference sequence). The V gene end was trimmed by 3 bases and the J gene end by 4 bases; junction bases not matched to a gene: 9. The CDR3 spells CASSFQVAGVSTGELFF. CDR3 coding DNA: TGTGCCAGCAGTTTTCAGGTAGCGGGAGTTAGCACCGGGGAGCTGTTTTTT.

The rearrangement joins TRBV6-2 or TRBV6-3 to TRBJ1-2; 7 bases fit TRBD1. This CDR3 contains 12 residues. V lost 6 bases, J lost 8 bases, and 6 bases stayed unmatched. Germline V gene data show CDR1 as MNHEY and CDR2 as SVGEGT. CDR3 DNA sequence: TGTGCCAGCAGACTCGACAGGGCGGGCTACACCTTC. As protein: CASRLDRAGYTF.

This clonotype was detected many times. This rearrangement joins TRBV7-8 to TRBJ2-7; tentatively, D is TRBD2 (5 bases). Trimming took off 5 bases at V and 2 bases at J, with 19 bases between the two ends. The CDR3 consists of 16 residues. Germline lookup yields CDR1 SGHVS and CDR2 FQNEAQ. As DNA, the CDR3 is TGTGCCAGCAGCCCCCAAGAGGGTCTAGTTACCTACGAGCAGTACTTC. Protein: CASSPQEGLVTYEQYF. The variable domain in full, completed from reference TRBV7-8 and TRBJ2-7, reads GAGVSQSPRYKVAKRGQDVALRCDPISGHVSLFWYQQALGQGPEFLTYFQNEAQLDKSGLPSDRFFAERPEGSVSTLKIQRTQQEDSAVYLCASSPQEGLVTYEQYFGPGTRLTVT.

This clonotype was detected ten times or more. The genes are TRBV15 and TRBJ2-7, with 9 nucleotides matching TRBD1. Germline CDR1 and CDR2: LNHNV and YYDKDF (reference sequence). The CDR3 has 16 residues. V was pared by 0 bases and J by 4 bases, with 7 bases of the junction left unmatched. The CDR3: CATSRDFPGQGYEQYF. CDR3 sequence (DNA): TGTGCCACCAGCAGAGATTTCCCAGGACAGGGGTACGAGCAGTACTTC.

This clonotype came up many times. The chain employs TRBV13 and TRBJ1-4; D remains unclear. CDR1 PRHDT and CDR2 FYEKMQ come from the germline V gene (reference sequence). Trimming shortened V by 3 bases and J by 2 bases, and 16 bases separated the two germline ends. The CDR3 has 17 amino acids. As DNA, the CDR3 is TGTGCCAGCAGCTTTAGTATCGTTCGAGGGACTAATGAAAAACTGTTTTTT. Translated: CASSFSIVRGTNEKLFF. The whole variable domain, remainder taken from reference TRBV13 and TRBJ1-4, is AAGVIQSPRHLIKEKRETATLKCYPIPRHDTVYWYQQGPGQDPQFLISFYEKMQSDKGSIPDRFSAQQFSDYHSELNMSSLELGDSALYFCASSFSIVRGTNEKLFFGSGTQLSVL.

This clonotype has at least ten counts. This chain connects TRBV7-6 to TRBJ2-7, with TRBD2 matching over 7 bases. The CDR3 is made up of 14 amino acids. Germline CDR1 reads SGHVS; CDR2 reads FNYEAQ. The V segment lost 5 bases and the J segment 6 bases; nucleotides outside the gene matches: 10. CDR3 DNA sequence: TGTGCCAGCAGCCCTCGGGGGGAGCTTTCCGAGCAGTACTTC. Amino acids: CASSPRGELSEQYF.